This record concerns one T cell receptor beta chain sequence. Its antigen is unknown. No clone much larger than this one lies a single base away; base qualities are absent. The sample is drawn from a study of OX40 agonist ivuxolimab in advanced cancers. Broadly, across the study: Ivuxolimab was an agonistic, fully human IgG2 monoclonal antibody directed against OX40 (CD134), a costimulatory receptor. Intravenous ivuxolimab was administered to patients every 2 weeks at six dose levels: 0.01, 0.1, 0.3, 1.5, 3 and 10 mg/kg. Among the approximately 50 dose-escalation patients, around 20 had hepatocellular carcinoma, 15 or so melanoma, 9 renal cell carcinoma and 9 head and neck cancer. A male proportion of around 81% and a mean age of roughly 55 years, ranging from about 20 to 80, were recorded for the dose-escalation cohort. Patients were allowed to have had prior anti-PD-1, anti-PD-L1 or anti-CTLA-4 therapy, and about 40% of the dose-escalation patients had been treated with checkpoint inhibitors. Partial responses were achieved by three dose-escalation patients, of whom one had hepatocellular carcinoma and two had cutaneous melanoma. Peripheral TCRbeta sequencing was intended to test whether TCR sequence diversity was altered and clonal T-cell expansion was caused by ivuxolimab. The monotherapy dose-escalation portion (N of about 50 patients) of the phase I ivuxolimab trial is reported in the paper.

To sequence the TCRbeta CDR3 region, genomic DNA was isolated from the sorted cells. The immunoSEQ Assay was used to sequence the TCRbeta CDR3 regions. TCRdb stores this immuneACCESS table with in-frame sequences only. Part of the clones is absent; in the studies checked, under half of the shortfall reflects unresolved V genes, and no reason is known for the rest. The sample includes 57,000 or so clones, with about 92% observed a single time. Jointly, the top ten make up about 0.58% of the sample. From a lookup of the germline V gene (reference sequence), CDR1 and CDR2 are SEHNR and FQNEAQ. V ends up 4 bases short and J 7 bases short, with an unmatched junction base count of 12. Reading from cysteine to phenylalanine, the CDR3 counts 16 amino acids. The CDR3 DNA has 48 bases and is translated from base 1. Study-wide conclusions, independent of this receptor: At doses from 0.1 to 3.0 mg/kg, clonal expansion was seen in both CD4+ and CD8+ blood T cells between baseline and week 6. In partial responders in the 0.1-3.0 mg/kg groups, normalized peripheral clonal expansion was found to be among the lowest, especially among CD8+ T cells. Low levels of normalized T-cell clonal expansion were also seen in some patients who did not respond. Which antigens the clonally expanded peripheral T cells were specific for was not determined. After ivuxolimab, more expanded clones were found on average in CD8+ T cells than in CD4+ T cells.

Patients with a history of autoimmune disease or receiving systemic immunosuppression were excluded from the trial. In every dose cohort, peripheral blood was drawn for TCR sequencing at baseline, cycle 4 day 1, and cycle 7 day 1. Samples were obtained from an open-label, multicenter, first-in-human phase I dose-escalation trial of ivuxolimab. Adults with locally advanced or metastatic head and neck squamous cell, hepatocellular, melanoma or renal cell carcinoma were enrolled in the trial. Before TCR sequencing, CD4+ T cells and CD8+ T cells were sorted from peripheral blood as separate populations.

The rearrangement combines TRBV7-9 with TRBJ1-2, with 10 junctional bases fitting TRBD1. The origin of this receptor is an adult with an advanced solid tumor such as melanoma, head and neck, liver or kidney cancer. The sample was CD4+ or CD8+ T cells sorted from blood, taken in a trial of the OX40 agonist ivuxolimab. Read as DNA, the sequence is TGTGCCAGCAGCTCCTCCGGGACAGGGGATTTCTTTGGCTACACCTTC. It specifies CASSSSGTGDFFGYTF.